This T cell receptor beta chain was retrieved from a study of STAT5B mutations in CD4+ large granular lymphocyte leukemia. The length of the CDR3 is 12 residues. V lost 0 bases and J lost 8, with 8 bases in between. CDR1 is SGDLS and CDR2 is YYNGEE in the germline V gene. Per the original methods: The detection floor for productive clonotype frequency was 2.59 x 10-5. Generated by immunoSEQ multiplex PCR, the TCRdb table keeps only in-frame clones and is missing some. That table furnishes V, J and clone size, whereas the DNA furnished D and trimming. The repertoire has over a thousand clones, over 60% of them found once; the top ten carry under 96%. As for this clone: The antigen remains undetermined.

Points from the study as a whole: Main leukemic clonotypes were patient-specific, but roughly 26% appeared at low frequency elsewhere.

The source material was PBMCs. This rearrangement joins TRBV9 to TRBJ1-2, with D perhaps TRBD1 (5 bases). This sequence originates from a man in his sixties or seventies with CD4+ T-cell large granular lymphocyte leukemia. The CDR3 protein is CASSVAGKGYTF. The DNA for the CDR3 is TGTGCCAGCAGCGTAGCAGGGAAGGGCTACACCTTC.